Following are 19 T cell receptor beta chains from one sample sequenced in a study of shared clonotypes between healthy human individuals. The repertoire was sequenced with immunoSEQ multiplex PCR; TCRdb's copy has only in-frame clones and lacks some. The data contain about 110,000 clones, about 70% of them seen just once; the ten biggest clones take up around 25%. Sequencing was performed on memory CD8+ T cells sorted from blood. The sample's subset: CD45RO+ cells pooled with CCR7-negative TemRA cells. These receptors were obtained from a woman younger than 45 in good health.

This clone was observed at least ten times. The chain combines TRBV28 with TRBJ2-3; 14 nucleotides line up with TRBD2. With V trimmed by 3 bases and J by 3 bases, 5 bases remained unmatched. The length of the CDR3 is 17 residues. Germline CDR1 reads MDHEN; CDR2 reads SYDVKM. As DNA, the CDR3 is TGTGCCAGCAGTTTCCCCGGGACTAGCGGGAGAACAGATACGCAGTATTTT. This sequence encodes CASSFPGTSGRTDTQYF.

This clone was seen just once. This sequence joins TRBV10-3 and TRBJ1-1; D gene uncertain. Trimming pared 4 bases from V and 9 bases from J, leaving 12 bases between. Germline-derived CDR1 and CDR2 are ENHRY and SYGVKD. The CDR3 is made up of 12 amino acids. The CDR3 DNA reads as TGTGCCATCAGTGGGCAGGATCCAAAAGCTTTCTTT. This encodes CAISGQDPKAFF.

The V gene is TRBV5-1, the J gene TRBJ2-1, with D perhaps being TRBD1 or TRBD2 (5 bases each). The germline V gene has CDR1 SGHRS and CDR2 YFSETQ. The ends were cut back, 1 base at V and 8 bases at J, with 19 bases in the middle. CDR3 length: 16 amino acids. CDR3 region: CASSLLGDLLGHEQFF. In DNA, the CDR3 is TGCGCCAGCAGCTTGCTGGGGGACCTACTAGGTCATGAGCAGTTCTTC.

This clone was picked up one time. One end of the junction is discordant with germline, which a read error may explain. In DNA form, the CDR3 reads TGTGCCAGCAGCGTGGGGGGCGCATCGGATGAGCAGCTCTTC. The encoded protein is CASSVGGASDEQLF. V is TRBV9 and J is TRBJ2-1; either TRBD1 or TRBD2 may fit D (6 bases each). The CDR3 has 14 amino acids. Germline CDR1 and CDR2: SGDLS and YYNGEE.

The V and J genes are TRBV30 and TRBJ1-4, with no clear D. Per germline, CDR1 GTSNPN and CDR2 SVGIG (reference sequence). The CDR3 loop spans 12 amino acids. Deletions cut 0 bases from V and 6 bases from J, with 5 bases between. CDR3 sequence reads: CAWSVQHEKLFF. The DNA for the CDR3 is TGTGCCTGGAGTGTACAGCATGAAAAACTGTTTTTT.

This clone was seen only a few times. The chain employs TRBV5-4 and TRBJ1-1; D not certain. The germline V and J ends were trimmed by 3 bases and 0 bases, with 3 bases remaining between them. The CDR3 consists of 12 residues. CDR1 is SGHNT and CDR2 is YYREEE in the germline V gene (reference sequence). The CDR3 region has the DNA TGTGCCAGCAGCTACTTGAACACTGAAGCTTTCTTT. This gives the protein CASSYLNTEAFF.

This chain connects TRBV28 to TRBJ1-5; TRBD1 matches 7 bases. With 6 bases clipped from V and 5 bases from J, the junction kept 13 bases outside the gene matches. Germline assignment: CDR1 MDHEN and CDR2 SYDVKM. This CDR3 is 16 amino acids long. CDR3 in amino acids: CASSTHLTGLYQPQHF. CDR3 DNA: TGTGCCAGCAGCACCCATCTGACAGGGTTGTATCAGCCCCAGCATTTT.

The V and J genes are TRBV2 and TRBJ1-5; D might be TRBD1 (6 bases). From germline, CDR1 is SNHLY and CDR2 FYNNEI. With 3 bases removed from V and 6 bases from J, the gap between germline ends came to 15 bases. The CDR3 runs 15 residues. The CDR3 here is CASSEWGRKGQPQHF. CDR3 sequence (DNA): TGTGCCAGCAGTGAGTGGGGGCGAAAGGGTCAGCCCCAGCATTTT.

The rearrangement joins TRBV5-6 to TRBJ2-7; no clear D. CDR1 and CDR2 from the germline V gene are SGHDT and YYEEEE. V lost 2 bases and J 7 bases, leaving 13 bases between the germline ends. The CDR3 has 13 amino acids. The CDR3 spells CASSFYPNPEQYF. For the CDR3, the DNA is TGTGCCAGCAGCTTCTACCCCAACCCGGAGCAGTACTTC.

The CDR3 region has the DNA TGTGCCAGCAGCTCCAACGCCCTGGGACAGGACGAGCAGTACTTC. This gives the protein CASSSNALGQDEQYF. J is TRBJ2-7 and V is TRBV11-2, with 8 bases aligning to TRBD1. Germline values: CDR1 SGHAT, CDR2 FQNNGV. This CDR3 contains 15 residues. J lost 5 bases, V lost 4 bases, and 10 bases had no gene match.

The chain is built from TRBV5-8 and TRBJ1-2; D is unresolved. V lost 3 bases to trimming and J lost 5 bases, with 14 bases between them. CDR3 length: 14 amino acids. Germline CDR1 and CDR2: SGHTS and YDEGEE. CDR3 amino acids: CASSSSWEAYGYTF. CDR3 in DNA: TGTGCCAGCAGCTCATCGTGGGAGGCTTATGGCTACACCTTC.

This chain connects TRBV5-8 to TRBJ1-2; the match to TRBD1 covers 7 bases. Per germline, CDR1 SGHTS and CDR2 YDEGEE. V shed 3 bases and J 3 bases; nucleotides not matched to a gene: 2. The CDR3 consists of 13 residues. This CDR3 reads CASSSGQDYGYTF. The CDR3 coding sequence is TGTGCCAGCAGCTCCGGACAGGACTATGGCTACACCTTC.

CDR3 in amino acids: CASSWGTEGEQYF. DNA of the CDR3: TGCGCCAGCAGCTGGGGGACAGAGGGCGAGCAGTACTTC. The chain combines TRBV5-1 with TRBJ2-7, with 7 bases that match TRBD1. CDR3 length equals 13 residues. Trimming took 3 bases from V and 6 from J; bases not matched to a gene: 6. The germline CDR1 and CDR2 sequences are SGHRS and YFSETQ.

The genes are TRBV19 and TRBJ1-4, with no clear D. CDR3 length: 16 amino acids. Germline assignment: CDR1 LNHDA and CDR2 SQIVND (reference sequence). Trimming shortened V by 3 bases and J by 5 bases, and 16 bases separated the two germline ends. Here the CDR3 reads CASSIEFTGRNEKLFF. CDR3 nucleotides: TGTGCCAGTAGTATTGAGTTTACGGGGAGAAATGAAAAACTGTTTTTT.

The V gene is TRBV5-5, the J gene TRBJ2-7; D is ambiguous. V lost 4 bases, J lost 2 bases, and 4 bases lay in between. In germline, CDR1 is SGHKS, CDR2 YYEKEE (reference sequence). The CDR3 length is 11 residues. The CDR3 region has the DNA TGTGCCAGCAGCACCACCTACGAGCAGTACTTC. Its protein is CASSTTYEQYF.

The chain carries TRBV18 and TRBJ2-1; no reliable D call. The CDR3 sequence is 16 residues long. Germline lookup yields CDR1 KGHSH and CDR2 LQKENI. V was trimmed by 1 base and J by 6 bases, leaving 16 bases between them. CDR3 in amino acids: CASSPRAVLTGNEQFF. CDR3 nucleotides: TGTGCCAGCTCACCACGTGCAGTTCTGACCGGCAATGAGCAGTTCTTC.

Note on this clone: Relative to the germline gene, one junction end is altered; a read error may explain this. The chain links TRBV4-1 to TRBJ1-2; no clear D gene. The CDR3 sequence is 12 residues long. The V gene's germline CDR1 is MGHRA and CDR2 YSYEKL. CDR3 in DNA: TGCGCCAGCAGCCAAGAGGCCCAATTGTTAGCCTTC. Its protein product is CASSQEAQLLAF.

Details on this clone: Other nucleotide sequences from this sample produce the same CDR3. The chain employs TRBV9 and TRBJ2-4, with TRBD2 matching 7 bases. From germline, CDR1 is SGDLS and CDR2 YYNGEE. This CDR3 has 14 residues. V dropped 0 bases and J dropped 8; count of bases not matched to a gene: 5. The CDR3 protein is CASSVGGGSDIQYF. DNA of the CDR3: TGTGCCAGCAGCGTAGGGGGAGGGTCGGACATTCAGTACTTC. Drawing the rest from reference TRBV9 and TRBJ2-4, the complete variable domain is DSGVTQTPKHLITATGQRVTLRCSPRSGDLSVYWYQQSLDQGLQFLIQYYNGEERAKGNILERFSAQQFPDLHSELNLSSLELGDSALYFCASSVGGGSDIQYFGAGTRLSVL.

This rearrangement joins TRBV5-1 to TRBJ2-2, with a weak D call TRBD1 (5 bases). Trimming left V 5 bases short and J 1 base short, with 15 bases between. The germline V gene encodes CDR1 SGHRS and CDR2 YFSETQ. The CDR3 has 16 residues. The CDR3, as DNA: TGCGCCAGCAGGGTTCAGGGTGATATGAACACCGGGGAGCTGTTTTTT. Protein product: CASRVQGDMNTGELFF.